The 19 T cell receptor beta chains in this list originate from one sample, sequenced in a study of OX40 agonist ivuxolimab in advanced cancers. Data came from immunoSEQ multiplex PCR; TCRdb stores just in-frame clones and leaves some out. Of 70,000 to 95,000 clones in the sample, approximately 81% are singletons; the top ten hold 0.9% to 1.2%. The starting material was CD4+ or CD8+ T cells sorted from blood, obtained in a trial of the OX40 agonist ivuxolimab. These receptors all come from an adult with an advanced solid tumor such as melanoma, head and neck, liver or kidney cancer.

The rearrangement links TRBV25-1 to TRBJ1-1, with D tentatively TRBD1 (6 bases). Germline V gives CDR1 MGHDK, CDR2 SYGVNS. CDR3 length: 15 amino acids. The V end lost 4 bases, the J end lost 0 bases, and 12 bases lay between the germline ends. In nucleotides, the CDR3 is TGTGCCAGCAGTGGGTCAGGGGCTATGAACACTGAAGCTTTCTTT. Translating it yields CASSGSGAMNTEAFF.

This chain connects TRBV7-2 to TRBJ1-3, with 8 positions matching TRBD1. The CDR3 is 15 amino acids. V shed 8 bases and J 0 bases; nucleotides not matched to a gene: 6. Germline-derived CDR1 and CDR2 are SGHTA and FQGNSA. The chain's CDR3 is CASGTGHSSGNTIYF. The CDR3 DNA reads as TGTGCCAGCGGGACAGGACATAGCTCTGGAAACACCATATATTTT.

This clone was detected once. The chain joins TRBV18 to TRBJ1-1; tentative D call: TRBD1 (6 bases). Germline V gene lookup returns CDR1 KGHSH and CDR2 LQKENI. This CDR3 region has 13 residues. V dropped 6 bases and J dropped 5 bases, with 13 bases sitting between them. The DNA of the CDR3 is TGTGCCAGCTCGCCTAACAGGGAAACTGAAGCTTTCTTT. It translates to CASSPNRETEAFF.

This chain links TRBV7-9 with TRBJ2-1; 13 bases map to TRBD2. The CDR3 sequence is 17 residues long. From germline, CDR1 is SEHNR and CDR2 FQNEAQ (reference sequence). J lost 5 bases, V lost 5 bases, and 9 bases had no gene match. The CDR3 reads CASSPGLAGATNNEQFF. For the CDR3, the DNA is TGTGCCAGCAGCCCCGGACTAGCGGGGGCCACTAACAATGAGCAGTTCTTC.

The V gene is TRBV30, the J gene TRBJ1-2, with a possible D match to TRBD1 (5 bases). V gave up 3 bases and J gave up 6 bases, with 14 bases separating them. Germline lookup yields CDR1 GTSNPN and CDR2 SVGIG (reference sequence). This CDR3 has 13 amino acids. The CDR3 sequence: CAWRTGSRNGYTF. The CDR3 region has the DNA TGTGCCTGGAGAACAGGTTCGAGGAATGGCTACACCTTC.

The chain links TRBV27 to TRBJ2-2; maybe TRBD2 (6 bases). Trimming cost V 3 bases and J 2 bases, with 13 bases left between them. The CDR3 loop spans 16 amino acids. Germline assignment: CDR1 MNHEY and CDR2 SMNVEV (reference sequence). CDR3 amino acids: CASSFFPGGNTGELFF. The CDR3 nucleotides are TGTGCCAGCAGTTTTTTCCCCGGGGGAAACACCGGGGAGCTGTTTTTT.

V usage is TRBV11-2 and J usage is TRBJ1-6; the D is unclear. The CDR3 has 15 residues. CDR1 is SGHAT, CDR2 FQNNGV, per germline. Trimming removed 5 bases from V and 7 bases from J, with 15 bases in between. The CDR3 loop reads CASSGTGSLNSPLHF. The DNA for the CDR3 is TGTGCCAGCAGCGGTACCGGGTCCCTGAATTCACCCCTCCACTTT.

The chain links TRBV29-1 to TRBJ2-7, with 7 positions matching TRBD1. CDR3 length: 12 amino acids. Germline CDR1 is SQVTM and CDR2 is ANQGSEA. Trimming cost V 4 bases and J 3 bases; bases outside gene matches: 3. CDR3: CSVVGDSYEQYV. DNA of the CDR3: TGCAGCGTTGTGGGGGACAGCTACGAGCAGTACGTC.

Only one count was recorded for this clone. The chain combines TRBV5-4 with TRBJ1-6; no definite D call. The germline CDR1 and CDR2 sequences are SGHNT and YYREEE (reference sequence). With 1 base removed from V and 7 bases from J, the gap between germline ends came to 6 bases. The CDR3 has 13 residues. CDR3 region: CASSLSGNSPLHF. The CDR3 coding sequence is TGTGCCAGCAGCTTGTCAGGCAATTCACCCCTCCACTTT.

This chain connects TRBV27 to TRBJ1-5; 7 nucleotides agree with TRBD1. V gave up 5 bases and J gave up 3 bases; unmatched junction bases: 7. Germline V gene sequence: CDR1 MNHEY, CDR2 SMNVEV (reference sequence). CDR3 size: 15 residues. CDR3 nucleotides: TGTGCCAGCAGTCCCATGGACAGGTTCAATCAGCCCCAGCATTTT. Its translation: CASSPMDRFNQPQHF.

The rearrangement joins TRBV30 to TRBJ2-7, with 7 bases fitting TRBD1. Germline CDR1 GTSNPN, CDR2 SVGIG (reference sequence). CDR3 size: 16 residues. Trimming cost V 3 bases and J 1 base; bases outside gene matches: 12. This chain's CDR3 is CAWRDGRDRPSYEQYF. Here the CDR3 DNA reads TGTGCCTGGAGAGATGGTCGGGACAGACCTTCCTACGAGCAGTACTTC.

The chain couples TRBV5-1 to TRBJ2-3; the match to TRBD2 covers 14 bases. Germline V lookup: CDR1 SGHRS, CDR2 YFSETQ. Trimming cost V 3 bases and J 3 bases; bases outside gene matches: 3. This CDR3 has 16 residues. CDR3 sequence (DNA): TGCGCCAGCAGCTCGGGACTAGCGGGGGCTACAGATACGCAGTATTTT. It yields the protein CASSSGLAGATDTQYF.

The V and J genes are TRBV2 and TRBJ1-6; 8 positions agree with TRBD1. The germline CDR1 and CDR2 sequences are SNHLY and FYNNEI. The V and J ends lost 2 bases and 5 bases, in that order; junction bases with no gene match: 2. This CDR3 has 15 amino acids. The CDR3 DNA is TGTGCCAGCAGTGAACAGGGGGCCGATAATTCACCCCTCCACTTT. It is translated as CASSEQGADNSPLHF.

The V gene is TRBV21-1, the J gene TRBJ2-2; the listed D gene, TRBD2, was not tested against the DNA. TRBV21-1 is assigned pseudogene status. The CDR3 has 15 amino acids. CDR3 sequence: CASSKVCLNTGELFF. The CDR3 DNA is TGTGCCAGCAGCAAAGTTTGCCTAAACACCGGGGAGCTGTTTTTT.

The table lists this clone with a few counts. CDR3 region: CASTATKNEKLFF. CDR3 bases: TGTGCCAGCACCGCGACGAAAAATGAAAAACTGTTTTTT. The chain recombines TRBV7-9 with TRBJ1-4; D is ambiguous. Germline V lookup: CDR1 SEHNR, CDR2 FQNEAQ (reference sequence). The CDR3 length is 13 residues. The V end was cut by 7 bases, the J end by 5 bases, with 11 bases between.

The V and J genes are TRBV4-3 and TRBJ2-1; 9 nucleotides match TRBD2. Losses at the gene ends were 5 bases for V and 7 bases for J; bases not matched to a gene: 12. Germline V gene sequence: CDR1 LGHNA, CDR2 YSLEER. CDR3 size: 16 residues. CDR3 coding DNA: TGCGCCAGCAGCGCCCACCCGGGACTAGCTTCGAATGAGCAGTTCTTC. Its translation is CASSAHPGLASNEQFF.

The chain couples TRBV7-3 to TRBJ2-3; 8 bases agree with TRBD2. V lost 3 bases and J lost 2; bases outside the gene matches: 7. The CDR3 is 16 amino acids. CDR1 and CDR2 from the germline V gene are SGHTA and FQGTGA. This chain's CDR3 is CASSLGTSRDTDTQYF. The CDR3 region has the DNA TGTGCCAGCAGCTTGGGGACTAGTAGGGACACAGATACGCAGTATTTT.

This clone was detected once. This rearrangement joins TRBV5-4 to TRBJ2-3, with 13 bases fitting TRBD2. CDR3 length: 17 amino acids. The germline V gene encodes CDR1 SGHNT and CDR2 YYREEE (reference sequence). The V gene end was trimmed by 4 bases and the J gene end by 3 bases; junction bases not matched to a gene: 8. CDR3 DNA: TGTGCCAGCAGCCCGAGACTAGCGGGGGGAACAACAGATACGCAGTATTTT. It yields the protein CASSPRLAGGTTDTQYF. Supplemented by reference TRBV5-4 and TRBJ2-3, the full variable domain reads ETGVTQSPTHLIKTRGQQVTLRCSSQSGHNTVSWYQQALGQGPQFIFQYYREEENGRGNFPPRFSGLQFPNYSSELNVNALELDDSALYLCASSPRLAGGTTDTQYFGPGTRLTVL.

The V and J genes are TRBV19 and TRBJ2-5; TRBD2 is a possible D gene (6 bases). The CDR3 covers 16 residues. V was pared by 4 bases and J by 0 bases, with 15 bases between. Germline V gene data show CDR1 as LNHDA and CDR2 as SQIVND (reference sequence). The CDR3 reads CASSTSSAGYQETQYF. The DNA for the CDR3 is TGTGCCAGTAGTACCTCCTCGGCGGGGTACCAAGAGACCCAGTACTTC.